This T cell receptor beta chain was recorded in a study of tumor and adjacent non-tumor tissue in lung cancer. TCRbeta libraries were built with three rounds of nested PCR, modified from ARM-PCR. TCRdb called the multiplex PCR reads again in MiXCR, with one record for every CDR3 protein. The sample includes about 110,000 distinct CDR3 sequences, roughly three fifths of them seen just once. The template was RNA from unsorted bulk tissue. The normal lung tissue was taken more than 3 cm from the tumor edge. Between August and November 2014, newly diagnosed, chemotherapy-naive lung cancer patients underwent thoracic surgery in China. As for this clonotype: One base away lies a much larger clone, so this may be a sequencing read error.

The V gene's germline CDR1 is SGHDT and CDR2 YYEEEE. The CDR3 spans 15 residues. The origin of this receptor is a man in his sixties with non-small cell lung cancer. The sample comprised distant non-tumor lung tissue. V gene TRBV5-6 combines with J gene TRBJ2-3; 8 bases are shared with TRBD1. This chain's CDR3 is CASSAGQASTDTQSF. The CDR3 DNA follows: TGTGCCAGCAGCGCGGGACAGGCTAGCACAGATACGCAGTCTTTT.